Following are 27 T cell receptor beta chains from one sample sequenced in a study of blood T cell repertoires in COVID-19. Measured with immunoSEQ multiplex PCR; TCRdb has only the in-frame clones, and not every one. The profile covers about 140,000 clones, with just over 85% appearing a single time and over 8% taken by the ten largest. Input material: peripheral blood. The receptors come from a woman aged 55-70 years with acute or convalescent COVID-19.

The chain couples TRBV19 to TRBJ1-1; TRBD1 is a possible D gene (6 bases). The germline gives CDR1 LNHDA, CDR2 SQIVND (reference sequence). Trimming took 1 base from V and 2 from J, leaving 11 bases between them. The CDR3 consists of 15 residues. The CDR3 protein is CASSIGGQLNTEAFF. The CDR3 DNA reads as TGTGCCAGTAGTATAGGCGGACAGTTAAACACTGAAGCTTTCTTT.

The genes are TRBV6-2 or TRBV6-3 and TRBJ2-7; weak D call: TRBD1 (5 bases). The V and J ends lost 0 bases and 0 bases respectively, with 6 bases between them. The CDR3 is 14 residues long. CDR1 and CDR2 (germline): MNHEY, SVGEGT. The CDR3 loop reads CASSYSQGSYEQYF. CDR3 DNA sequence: TGTGCCAGCAGTTACTCGCAGGGCTCCTACGAGCAGTACTTC.

The CDR3 sequence: CASSALTRYTDTQYF. For the CDR3, the DNA is TGCGCCAGCAGTGCCTTGACTAGGTACACAGATACGCAGTATTTT. The chain employs TRBV10-2 and TRBJ2-3, with D maybe TRBD2 (6 bases). V lost 4 bases and J lost 2, with 13 bases in between. The germline gives CDR1 WSHSY, CDR2 SAAADI. The CDR3 spans 15 residues.

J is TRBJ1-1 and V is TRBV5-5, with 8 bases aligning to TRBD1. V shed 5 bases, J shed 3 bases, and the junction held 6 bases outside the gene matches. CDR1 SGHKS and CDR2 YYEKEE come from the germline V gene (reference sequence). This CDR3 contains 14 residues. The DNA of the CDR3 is TGTGCCAGCAGTCCAACAGGGGGATACACTGAAGCTTTCTTT. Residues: CASSPTGGYTEAFF.

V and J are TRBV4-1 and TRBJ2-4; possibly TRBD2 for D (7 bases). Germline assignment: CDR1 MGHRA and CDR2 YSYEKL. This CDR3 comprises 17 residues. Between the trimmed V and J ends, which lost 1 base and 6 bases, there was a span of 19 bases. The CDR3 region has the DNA TGCGCCAGCAGCCAAGTCTCTGGCGGGGGCCAAGGAAACATTCAGTACTTC. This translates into CASSQVSGGGQGNIQYF.

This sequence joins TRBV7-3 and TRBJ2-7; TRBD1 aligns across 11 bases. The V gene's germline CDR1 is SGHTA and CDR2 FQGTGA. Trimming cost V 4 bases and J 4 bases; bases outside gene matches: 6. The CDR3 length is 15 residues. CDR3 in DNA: TGTGCCAGCAGCTATACCGGGACAGGGGGATACGAGCAGTACTTC. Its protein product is CASSYTGTGGYEQYF.

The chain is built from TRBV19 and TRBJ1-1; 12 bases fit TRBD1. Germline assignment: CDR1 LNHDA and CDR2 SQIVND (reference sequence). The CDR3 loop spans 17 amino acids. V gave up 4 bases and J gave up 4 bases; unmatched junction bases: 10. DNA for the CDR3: TGTGCCAGTAGTACTCCGGGACAGGGGGCGCGGGGCACTGAAGCTTTCTTT. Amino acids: CASSTPGQGARGTEAFF.

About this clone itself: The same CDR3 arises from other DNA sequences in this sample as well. The DNA for the CDR3 is TGTGCCAGCAGTGAAGGGGCCTCGAGTCAGCCCCAGCATTTT. It codes for CASSEGASSQPQHF. This chain joins TRBV6-1 and TRBJ1-5, with D unresolved. This CDR3 is 14 amino acids long. The germline CDR1 and CDR2 sequences are MNHNS and SASEGT. Trimming stripped 1 base from V and 6 bases from J, with 10 bases between.

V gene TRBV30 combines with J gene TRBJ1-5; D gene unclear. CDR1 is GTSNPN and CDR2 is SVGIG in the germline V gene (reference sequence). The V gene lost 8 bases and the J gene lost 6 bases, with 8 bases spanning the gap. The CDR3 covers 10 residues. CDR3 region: CAPPRQPQHF. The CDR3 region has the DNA TGTGCCCCTCCGCGTCAGCCCCAGCATTTT.

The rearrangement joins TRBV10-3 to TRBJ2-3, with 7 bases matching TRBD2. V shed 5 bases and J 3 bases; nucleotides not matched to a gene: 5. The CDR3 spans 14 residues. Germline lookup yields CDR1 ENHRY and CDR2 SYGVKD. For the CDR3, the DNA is TGTGCCATCAGTTCCGTGGGGGGGACAGATACGCAGTATTTT. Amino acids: CAISSVGGTDTQYF.

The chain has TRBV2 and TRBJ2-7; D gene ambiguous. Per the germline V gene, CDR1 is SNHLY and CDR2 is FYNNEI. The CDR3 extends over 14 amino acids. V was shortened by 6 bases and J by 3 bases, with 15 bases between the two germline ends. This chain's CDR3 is CASRTAMQHYEQYF. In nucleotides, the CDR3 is TGTGCCAGCAGAACAGCTATGCAACACTACGAGCAGTACTTC.

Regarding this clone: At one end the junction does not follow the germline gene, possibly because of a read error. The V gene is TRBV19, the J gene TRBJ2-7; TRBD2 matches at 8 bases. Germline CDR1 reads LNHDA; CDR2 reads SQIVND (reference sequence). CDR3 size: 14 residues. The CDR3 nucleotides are TGTGCCAGTCAGGGTGGCGGGGGGACCTACAAGCAGTACTTC. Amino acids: CASQGGGGTYKQYF.

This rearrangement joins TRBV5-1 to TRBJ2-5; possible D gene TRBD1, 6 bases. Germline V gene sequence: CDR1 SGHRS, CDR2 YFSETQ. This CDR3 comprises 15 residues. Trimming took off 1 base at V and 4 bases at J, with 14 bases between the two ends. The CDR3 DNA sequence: TGCGCCAGCAGCTTGTCAGGGGTCCTTCGAGAGACCCAGTACTTC. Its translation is CASSLSGVLRETQYF.

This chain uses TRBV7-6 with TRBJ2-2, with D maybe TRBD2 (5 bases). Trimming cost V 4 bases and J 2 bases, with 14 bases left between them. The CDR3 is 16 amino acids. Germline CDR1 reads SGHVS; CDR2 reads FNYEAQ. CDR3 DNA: TGTGCCAGCAGCTCCCAGAGCCGGGGAAACACCGGGGAGCTGTTTTTT. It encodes CASSSQSRGNTGELFF.

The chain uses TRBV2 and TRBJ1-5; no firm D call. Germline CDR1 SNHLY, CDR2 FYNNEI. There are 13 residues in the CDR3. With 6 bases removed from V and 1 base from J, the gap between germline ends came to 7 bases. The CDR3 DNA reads TGTGCCAGCAGGCCGGGAAGCAATCAGCCCCAGCATTTT. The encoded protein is CASRPGSNQPQHF. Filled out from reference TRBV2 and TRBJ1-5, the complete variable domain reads EPEVTQTPSHQVTQMGQEVILRCVPISNHLYFYWYRQILGQKVEFLVSFYNNEISEKSEIFDDQFSVERPDGSNFTLKIRSTKLEDSAMYFCASRPGSNQPQHFGDGTRLSIL.

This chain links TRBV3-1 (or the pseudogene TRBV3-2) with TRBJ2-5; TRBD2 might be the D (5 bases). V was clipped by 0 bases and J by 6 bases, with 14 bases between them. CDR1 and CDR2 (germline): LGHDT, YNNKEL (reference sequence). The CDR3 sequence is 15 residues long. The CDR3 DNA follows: TGTGCCAGCAGCCAAGACCCGACGGAGGCGAAGACCCAGTACTTC. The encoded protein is CASSQDPTEAKTQYF.

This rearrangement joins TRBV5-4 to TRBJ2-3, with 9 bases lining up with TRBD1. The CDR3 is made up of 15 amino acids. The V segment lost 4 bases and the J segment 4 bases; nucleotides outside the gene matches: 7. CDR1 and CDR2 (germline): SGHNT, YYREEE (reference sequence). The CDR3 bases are TGTGCCAGCAGCAGCCCGGGACAGGGTGCAGATACGCAGTATTTT. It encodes CASSSPGQGADTQYF.

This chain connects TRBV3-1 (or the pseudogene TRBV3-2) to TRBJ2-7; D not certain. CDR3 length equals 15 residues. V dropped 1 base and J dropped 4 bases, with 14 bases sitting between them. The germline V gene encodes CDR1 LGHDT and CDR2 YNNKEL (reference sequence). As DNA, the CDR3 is TGTGCCAGCAGCCAAGCGGCAACAGCCACATACGAGCAGTACTTC. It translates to CASSQAATATYEQYF.

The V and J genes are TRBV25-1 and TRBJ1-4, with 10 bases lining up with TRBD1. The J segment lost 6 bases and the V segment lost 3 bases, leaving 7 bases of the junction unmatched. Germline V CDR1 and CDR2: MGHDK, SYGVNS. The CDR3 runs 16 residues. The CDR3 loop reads CASSDPLTGGYEKLFF. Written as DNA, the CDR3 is TGTGCCAGCAGTGACCCTCTGACAGGGGGCTATGAAAAACTGTTTTTT.

This CDR3 is CAWSDSLTQYF. DNA of the CDR3: TGTGCCTGGAGCGACAGCTTAACGCAGTATTTT. This chain joins TRBV30 and TRBJ2-3; TRBD1 is a possible D gene (5 bases). This CDR3 has 11 amino acids. Looked up from germline, CDR1 is GTSNPN and CDR2 is SVGIG (reference sequence). Trimming stripped 3 bases from V and 9 bases from J, with 10 bases between.

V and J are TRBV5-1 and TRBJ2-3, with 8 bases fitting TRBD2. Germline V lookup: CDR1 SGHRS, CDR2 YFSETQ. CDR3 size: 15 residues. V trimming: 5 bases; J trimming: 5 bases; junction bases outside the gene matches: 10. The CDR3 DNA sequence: TGCGCCAGCAGGTTAGCGGGGCGGGAGAAAGATACGCAGTATTTT. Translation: CASRLAGREKDTQYF.

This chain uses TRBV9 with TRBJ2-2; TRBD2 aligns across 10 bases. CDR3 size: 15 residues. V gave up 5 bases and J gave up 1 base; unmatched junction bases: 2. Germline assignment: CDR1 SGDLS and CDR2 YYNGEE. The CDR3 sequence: CASSLAGGNTGELFF. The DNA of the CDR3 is TGTGCCAGCAGTTTAGCGGGGGGGAACACCGGGGAGCTGTTTTTT.

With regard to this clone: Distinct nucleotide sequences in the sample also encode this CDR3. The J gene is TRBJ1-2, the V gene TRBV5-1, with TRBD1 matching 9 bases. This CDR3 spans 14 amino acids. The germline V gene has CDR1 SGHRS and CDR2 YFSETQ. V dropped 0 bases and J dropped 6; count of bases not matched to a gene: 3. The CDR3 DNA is TGCGCCAGCAGCTTGGACAGGGGGCGGGATGGCTACACCTTC. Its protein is CASSLDRGRDGYTF.

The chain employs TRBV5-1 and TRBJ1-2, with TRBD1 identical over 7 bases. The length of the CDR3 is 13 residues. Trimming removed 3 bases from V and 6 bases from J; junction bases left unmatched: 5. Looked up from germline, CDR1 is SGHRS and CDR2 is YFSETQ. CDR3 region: CASSSGQSHGYTF. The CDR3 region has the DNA TGCGCCAGCAGCTCGGGACAGAGCCATGGCTACACCTTC.

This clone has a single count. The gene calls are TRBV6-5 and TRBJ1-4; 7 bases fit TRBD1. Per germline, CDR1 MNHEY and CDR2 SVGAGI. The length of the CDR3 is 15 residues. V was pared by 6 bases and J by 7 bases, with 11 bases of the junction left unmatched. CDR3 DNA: TGTGCCAGCAGAGCGGACAGGAGGTTTAGTGAAAAACTGTTTTTT. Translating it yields CASRADRRFSEKLFF.

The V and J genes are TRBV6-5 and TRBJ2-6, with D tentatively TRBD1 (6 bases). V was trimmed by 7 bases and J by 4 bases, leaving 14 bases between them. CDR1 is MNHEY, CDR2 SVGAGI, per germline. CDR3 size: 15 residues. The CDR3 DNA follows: TGTGCCAGCACTACTACAGGGCTCGGGGCCAACGTCCTGACTTTC. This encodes CASTTTGLGANVLTF.

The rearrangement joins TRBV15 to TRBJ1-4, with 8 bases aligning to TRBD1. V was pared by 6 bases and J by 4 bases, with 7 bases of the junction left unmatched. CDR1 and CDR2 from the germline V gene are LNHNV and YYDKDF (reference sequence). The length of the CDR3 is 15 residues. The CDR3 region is CATSWGTGFNEKLFF. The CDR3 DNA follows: TGTGCCACCAGTTGGGGGACAGGCTTTAATGAAAAACTGTTTTTT.